This TCR beta chain derives from a study of T cells after yellow fever vaccination. For the study at large: Where fractions had low cell numbers, libraries were prepared from them with the SMART-Seq v4 Ultra Low Input RNA kit.

In its sample, this clonotype was seen many times. Its antigen is still unknown. Whole-study results and caveats: Reappearance after the booster was seen for most primary-vaccination clones, at 95% to 97% CD4 and about 90% CD8.

From the 5' RACE reads, TCRdb called clonotypes with MiXCR, one entry per CDR3 protein. The sample holds roughly 79,000 distinct CDR3 sequences; around 7.9% are singletons and the top ten take roughly 29%. In germline, CDR1 is SEHNR, CDR2 FQNEAQ (reference sequence). The CDR3 is 14 amino acids. V was trimmed by 6 bases and J by 5 bases, leaving 14 bases between them. The sequence was collected from a man younger than 30 who received the YFV17D yellow fever vaccine. The specimen was CD8+ T cells sorted from PBMCs, collected 10 days after the first yellow fever vaccination. The chain recombines TRBV7-9 with TRBJ1-5; no firm D call. The CDR3 is CASSLGPPDQPQHF. The CDR3 nucleotides are TGTGCCAGCAGTCTGGGCCCTCCGGATCAGCCCCAGCATTTT.